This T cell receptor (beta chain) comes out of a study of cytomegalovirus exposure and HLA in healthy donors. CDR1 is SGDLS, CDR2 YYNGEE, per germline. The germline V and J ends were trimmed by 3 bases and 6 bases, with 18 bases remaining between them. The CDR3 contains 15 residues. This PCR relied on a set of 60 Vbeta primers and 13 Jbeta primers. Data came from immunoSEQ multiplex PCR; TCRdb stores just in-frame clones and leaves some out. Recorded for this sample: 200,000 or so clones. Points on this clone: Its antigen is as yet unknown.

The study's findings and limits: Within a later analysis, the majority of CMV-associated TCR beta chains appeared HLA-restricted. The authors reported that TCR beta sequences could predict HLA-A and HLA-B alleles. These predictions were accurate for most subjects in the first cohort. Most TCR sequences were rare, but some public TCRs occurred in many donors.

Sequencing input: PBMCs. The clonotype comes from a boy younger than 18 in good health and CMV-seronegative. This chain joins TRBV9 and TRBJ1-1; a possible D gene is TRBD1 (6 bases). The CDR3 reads CASSALGGQPSEAFF. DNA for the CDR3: TGTGCCAGCAGCGCCCTCGGGGGGCAGCCTTCTGAAGCTTTCTTT.